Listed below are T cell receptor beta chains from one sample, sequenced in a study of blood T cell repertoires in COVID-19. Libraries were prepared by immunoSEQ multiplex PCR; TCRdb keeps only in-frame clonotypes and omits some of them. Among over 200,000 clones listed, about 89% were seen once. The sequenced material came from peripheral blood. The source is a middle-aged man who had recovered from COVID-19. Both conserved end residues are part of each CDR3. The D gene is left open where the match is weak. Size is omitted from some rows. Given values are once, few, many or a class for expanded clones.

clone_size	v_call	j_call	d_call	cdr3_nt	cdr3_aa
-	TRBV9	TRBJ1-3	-	TGTGCCAGCAGATCAAGCGGGACCTTTCGTTTT	CASRSSGTFRF
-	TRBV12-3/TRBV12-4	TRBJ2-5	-	TGTGCCAGCAGCCTCAGGGGCCAAGAGACCCAGTACTTC	CASSLRGQETQYF
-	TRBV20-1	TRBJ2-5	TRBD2	TGCAGTGCTAGTAGGTCTAGCGGGAGAACAGGGACCCAGTACTTC	CSASRSSGRTGTQYF
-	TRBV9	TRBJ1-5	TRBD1	TGTGCCAGCAGCGAGGGGGCAGGCAATCAGCCCCAGCATTTT	CASSEGAGNQPQHF
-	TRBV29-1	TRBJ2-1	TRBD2	TGCAGCGTTGAAGTCGGGCTAGCGGGAGCCTTAGCCAATGAGCAGTTCTTC	CSVEVGLAGALANEQFF
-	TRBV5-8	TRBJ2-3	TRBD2	TGTGCCAGCAGCTTGTTACAGGGTCTGGCAGCGGGGGCGTTCGATACGCAGTATTTT	CASSLLQGLAAGAFDTQYF
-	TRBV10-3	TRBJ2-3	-	TGTGCCATCAGTACAGGACCGGCCACAGATACGCAGTATTTT	CAISTGPATDTQYF
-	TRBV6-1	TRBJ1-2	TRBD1	TGTGCCAGCAGTGAACCGCCCCGGGACAGGGAAGGTGGCTATGGCTACACCTTC	CASSEPPRDREGGYGYTF
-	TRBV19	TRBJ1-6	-	TGTGCCAGTAGTGTCGGACAGACATATAATTCACCCCTCCACTTT	CASSVGQTYNSPLHF
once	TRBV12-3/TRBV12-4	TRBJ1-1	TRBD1	TGTGCCGTTACGGGACAGATGAACACTGAAGCTTTCTTT	CAVTGQMNTEAFF
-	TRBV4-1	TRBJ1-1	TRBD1	TGCGCCAGCAGCCAAGATAGGTTCCAGGGGGTATCCGAAGCTTTCTTT	CASSQDRFQGVSEAFF
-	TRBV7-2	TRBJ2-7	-	TGTGCCAGCACCCAGGAGCGGGTAACCTACGAGCAGTACTTC	CASTQERVTYEQYF
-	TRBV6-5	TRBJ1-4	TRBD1	TGTGCCGGCAGTACGGACAGGGGGCGACGTGAAAAACTGTTTTTT	CAGSTDRGRREKLFF
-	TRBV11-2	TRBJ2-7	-	TGTGCCAGCAGCTTAGTGGACAAGGGGCCAACCTACGAGCAGTACTTC	CASSLVDKGPTYEQYF
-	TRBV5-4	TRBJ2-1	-	TGTGCCAGCAGCTTGGCCGGGTCGGGGGGCCGTGATGAGCAGTTCTTC	CASSLAGSGGRDEQFF
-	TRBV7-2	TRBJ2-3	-	TGTGCCAGCAGCTCCGGGGTTGGAGATACGCAGTATTTT	CASSSGVGDTQYF
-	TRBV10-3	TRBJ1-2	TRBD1	TGTGCCATCAGTGGGGGACAGGGGATCTATGGCTACACCTTC	CAISGGQGIYGYTF
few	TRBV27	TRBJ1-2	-	TGTGCCAGCGGAACAGTCAACTATGGCTACACCTTC	CASGTVNYGYTF
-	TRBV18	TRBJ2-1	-	TGTGCCAGCTCCAGTTTTCCCAGTCCCTCGGGGAATGAGCAGTTCTTC	CASSSFPSPSGNEQFF
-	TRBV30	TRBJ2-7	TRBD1	TGTGCCTGGAGTGTTTTACCGGGACAGGGGGTCTACGAGCAGTACTTC	CAWSVLPGQGVYEQYF
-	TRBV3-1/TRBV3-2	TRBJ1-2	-	TGTGCCAGCAGCCTCCGGGGAGGCCATGGCTACACCTTC	CASSLRGGHGYTF
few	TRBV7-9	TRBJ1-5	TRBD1	TGTGCCAGCAGTAGGGGACAGGGCGGCCGACCCCGCAATCAGCCCCAGCATTTT	CASSRGQGGRPRNQPQHF
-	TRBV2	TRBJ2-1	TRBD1	TGTGCCAGCAGTTCCGACAGGGCGACTTACAATGAGCAGTTCTTC	CASSSDRATYNEQFF
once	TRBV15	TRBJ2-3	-	TGTGCCACCAGCTACGGGATAACAGATACGCAGTATTTT	CATSYGITDTQYF
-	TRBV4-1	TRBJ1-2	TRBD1	TGCGCCAGCAGCCAAGTAACCGGGACAGGGTCTCCGTATGCTACTAACTATGGCTACACCTTC	CASSQVTGTGSPYATNYGYTF
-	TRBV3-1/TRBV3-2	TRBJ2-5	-	TGTGCCAGCAGCCAACGGACTGGTAGAGAGACCCAGTACTTC	CASSQRTGRETQYF
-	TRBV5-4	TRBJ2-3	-	TGTGCCAGCAGCTTTGACAGTTTTTCTAGCACAGATACGCAGTATTTT	CASSFDSFSSTDTQYF
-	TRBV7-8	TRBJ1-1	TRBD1	TGTGCCAGCAGCTTAGTGACAGGGGGCACTGAAGCTTTCTTT	CASSLVTGGTEAFF
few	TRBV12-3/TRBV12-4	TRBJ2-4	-	TGTGCCAGCAGCAAGTGGAGGGACATTCAGTACTTC	CASSKWRDIQYF
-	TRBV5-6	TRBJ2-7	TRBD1	TGTGCCAGCAGCTATCTTGTTAGGGACAGGGACCACGAGCAGTACTTC	CASSYLVRDRDHEQYF
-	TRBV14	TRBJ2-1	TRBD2	TGTGCCAGCAGCCCCCTAGGGGGGCGGGGGGTCAATGAGCAGTTCTTC	CASSPLGGRGVNEQFF
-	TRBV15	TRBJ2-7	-	TGTGCCACCAGCAGTTATGGACAACCCTACGAGCAGTACTTC	CATSSYGQPYEQYF
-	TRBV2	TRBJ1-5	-	TGTGCCAGCATGTACAGCCTCAATCAGCCCCAGCATTTT	CASMYSLNQPQHF
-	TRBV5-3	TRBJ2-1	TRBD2	TGTGCCAGAAGCACAATTTCGACTAGCGGGGTTGCCAATGAGCAGTTCTTC	CARSTISTSGVANEQFF
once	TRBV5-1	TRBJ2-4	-	TGCGCCAGCAGCTTGGGAGAAGTTAACAAAAACATTCAGTACTTC	CASSLGEVNKNIQYF
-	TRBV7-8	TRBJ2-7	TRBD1	TGTGCCAGCACCCTACAGGGGGCGCTGGACGAGCAGTACTTC	CASTLQGALDEQYF
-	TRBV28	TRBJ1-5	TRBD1	TGTGCCAGCAGTACTCCGGGACAGGGATGGCAGCCCCAGCATTTT	CASSTPGQGWQPQHF
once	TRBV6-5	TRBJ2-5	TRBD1	TGTGCCAGCAGCCGACAGGGGGTTAAGACCCAGTACTTC	CASSRQGVKTQYF
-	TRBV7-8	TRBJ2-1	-	TGTGCCAGCAGCTTAGCCAGAATAGCGCCTGCCTACAATGAGCAGTTCTTC	CASSLARIAPAYNEQFF
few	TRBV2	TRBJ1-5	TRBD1	TGTGCCAGCAGAGACACGGACAGGGGCAATCAGCCCCAGCATTTT	CASRDTDRGNQPQHF
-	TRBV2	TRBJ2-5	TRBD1	TGTGCCAGCAGGGACAGGCTGGGAGAGACCCAGTACTTC	CASRDRLGETQYF
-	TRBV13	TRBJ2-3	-	TGTGCCAGCAGCAACACTAGCAAAGATACGCAGTATTTT	CASSNTSKDTQYF
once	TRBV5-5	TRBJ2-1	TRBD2	TGTGCCAGCAGCCGGGGACTAGCGGGGCTCAATGAGCAGTTCTTC	CASSRGLAGLNEQFF
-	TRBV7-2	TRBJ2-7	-	TGTGCCAGCAGCTTAAGTCTAGGGGGTAAAGACGAGCAGTACTTC	CASSLSLGGKDEQYF
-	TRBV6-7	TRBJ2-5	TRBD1	TGTGCCAGCAGTTCAAGCCGGGACAGGGTGAAGGAGACCCAGTACTTC	CASSSSRDRVKETQYF
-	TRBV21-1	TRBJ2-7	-	TGTGCCAGCAGCAAAGTGGACCTTGGGGCGGGAGACTCCTACGAGCAGTACTTC	CASSKVDLGAGDSYEQYF
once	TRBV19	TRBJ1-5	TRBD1	TGTGCCAGTAGCCCTACGGCAGGGGGCGATACTCAGCCCCAGCATTTT	CASSPTAGGDTQPQHF
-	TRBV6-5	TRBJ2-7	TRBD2	TGTGCCAGCAGCCAAACCGGGACTAGTATCGAGCAGTACTTC	CASSQTGTSIEQYF
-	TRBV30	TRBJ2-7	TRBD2	TGTGCCTGGAGTGTGTACGGGGCTCCGGGACTAGCTGGGCAGTACTTC	CAWSVYGAPGLAGQYF
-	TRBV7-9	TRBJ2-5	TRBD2	TGCGCCAGCACCTTCCGGGGGGGCGGGGCAGTGTACCAAGAGACCCAGTACTTC	CASTFRGGGAVYQETQYF
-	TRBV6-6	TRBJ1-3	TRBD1	TGTGCCAGCAGTTACCCTACAACAGGGGCTGGAAACACCATATATTTT	CASSYPTTGAGNTIYF